These 8 T cell receptor beta chains were all obtained from the same sample, sequenced in a study of blood T cell repertoires in COVID-19. TCRdb keeps only in-frame clones here, not all; method: immunoSEQ multiplex PCR. The sample holds about 330,000 clones; 80% to 90% are singletons and the top ten take under 6.5%. Sequenced: peripheral blood. These receptors came from a man between 18 and 35 years old who had recovered from COVID-19.

The chain couples TRBV4-3 to TRBJ2-1; D unclear. The CDR3 totals 16 residues. Germline CDR1 LGHNA, CDR2 YSLEER. V lost 2 bases, J lost 0 bases, and 11 bases lay in between. This CDR3 is CASSQNSAVSYNEQFF. DNA for the CDR3: TGCGCCAGCAGCCAAAACAGTGCCGTCTCCTACAATGAGCAGTTCTTC.

The genes are TRBV12-3 or TRBV12-4 and TRBJ2-1, with a tentative D call TRBD1 (5 bases). Trimming cost V 5 bases and J 10 bases, with 12 bases left between them. The length of the CDR3 is 12 residues. CDR3 residues: CASSQTEIEQFF. In DNA, the CDR3 is TGTGCCAGCAGTCAGACAGAGATCGAGCAGTTCTTC.

The CDR3 coding sequence is TGTGCCAGCAGTCTCACGCTGGCGGGGCTGAATTCACCCCTCCACTTT. Residues: CASSLTLAGLNSPLHF. This chain connects TRBV27 to TRBJ1-6; TRBD1 might be the D (5 bases). This CDR3 region has 16 residues. Trimming took 5 bases from V and 7 from J, leaving 18 bases between them. CDR1 is MNHEY and CDR2 is SMNVEV in the germline V gene (reference sequence).

The chain joins TRBV4-1 to TRBJ2-7; no clear D gene. CDR3 length equals 15 residues. The germline V gene has CDR1 MGHRA and CDR2 YSYEKL. V lost 1 base and J lost 2, with 12 bases in between. The CDR3 sequence: CASSQADGGTYEQYF. For the CDR3, the DNA is TGCGCCAGCAGCCAAGCAGATGGCGGAACCTACGAGCAGTACTTC.

This clone occurred once. The rearrangement links TRBV4-1 to TRBJ2-7; no firm D call. CDR1 is MGHRA and CDR2 is YSYEKL in the germline V gene. CDR3 length equals 15 residues. V lost 0 bases, J lost 5 bases, and 14 bases lay in between. The CDR3 bases are TGCGCCAGCAGCCAAGAGACTCAAATCCTGGACGAGCAGTACTTC. Encoded protein: CASSQETQILDEQYF.

V is TRBV10-3 and J is TRBJ2-3, with D tentatively TRBD2 (7 bases). Germline V lookup: CDR1 ENHRY, CDR2 SYGVKD. V lost 4 bases to trimming and J lost 2 bases, with 16 bases between them. The CDR3 is made up of 16 amino acids. CDR3 amino acids: CAISAPGGRYTDTQYF. The CDR3 DNA sequence: TGTGCCATCAGTGCGCCGGGGGGCAGGTACACAGATACGCAGTATTTT.

CDR3 residues: CAISESSGQGPRKEDEQFF. In DNA form, the CDR3 reads TGTGCCATCAGTGAGTCCTCGGGACAGGGGCCACGGAAAGAAGATGAGCAGTTCTTC. V gene TRBV10-3 combines with J gene TRBJ2-1; 10 bases match TRBD1. J gave up 8 bases and V 0 bases, and 16 bases lay outside the gene matches. Germline V gene sequence: CDR1 ENHRY, CDR2 SYGVKD. The length of the CDR3 is 19 residues.

This chain uses TRBV19 with TRBJ2-7, with a weak D call TRBD2 (5 bases). Germline V lookup: CDR1 LNHDA, CDR2 SQIVND (reference sequence). CDR3 size: 14 residues. The V end lost 5 bases, the J end lost 2 bases, and 13 bases lay between the germline ends. The CDR3 DNA sequence: TGTGCCAGTAGTTCTCTAGCTCCCACCTACGAGCAGTACTTC. Protein product: CASSSLAPTYEQYF.